This T cell receptor beta chain comes out of a study of blood T cell repertoires in COVID-19. The CDR3 consists of 12 residues. Trimming stripped 3 bases from V and 7 bases from J, with 8 bases between. CDR1 and CDR2 (germline): SGHRS, YFSETQ. Per the study methods: How many nucleated cells were present was estimated from reference gene primer amplification. Profiled with immunoSEQ multiplex PCR; TCRdb holds only in-frame clones, not every one. V, J and clone size were drawn from that table, and D and trimming were deduced from the DNA. The data show over 200,000 clones, with approximately 90% seen just once and around 15% held by the top ten. Two consecutive negative NP/OP PCR tests, clearance, or resolved symptoms defined Cohort 3 recovery.

The origin of this receptor is a man aged 18 to 29 who had recovered from COVID-19. This chain connects TRBV5-1 to TRBJ2-1; TRBD2 is a possible D gene (6 bases). The sample comprised PBMCs or T cells enriched from blood (not recorded which). The chain's CDR3 is CASSWGLNEQFF. CDR3 DNA: TGCGCCAGCAGCTGGGGACTTAATGAGCAGTTCTTC.